This is a list of T cell receptor beta chains from one sample in a study of CD8 T cells in Susac syndrome. Using its own MiXCR run on the immunoSEQ multiplex PCR reads, TCRdb lists one record per CDR3 protein. The table includes approximately 180,000 distinct CDR3 sequences, roughly 94% detected once. Input material: CD4+ T cells from PBMCs. The receptors originated from a human donor with Susac syndrome. CDR3s include the opening cysteine and the closing phenylalanine or tryptophan. The D gene is left open where the match is weak. Clone size is not always given. Where it is, it says once, few, many or a class for expanded clones.

j_gene,abundance,d_gene,v_gene,CDR3nt,CDR3aa
TRBJ1-1,once,.,TRBV7-9,TGTGCCAGTGTGTGGGGGCCTGGTGAGGAAGCTTTCTTT,CASVWGPGEEAFF
TRBJ2-1,.,TRBD2,TRBV11-2,TGTGCCAGCAGCCCACTAGCGGTTAACAATGAGCAGTTCTTC,CASSPLAVNNEQFF
TRBJ2-5,.,TRBD2,TRBV20-1,TGCAGTGCCCCCCCTAGCGGGAGAGGCCGAGAGACCCAGTACTTC,CSAPPSGRGRETQYF
TRBJ2-1,.,TRBD2,TRBV27,TGTGCCAGCAGGGCCCACGGGAGGGGAGTTAACAATGAGCAGTTCTTC,CASRAHGRGVNNEQFF
TRBJ1-5,.,.,TRBV12-3/TRBV12-4,TGTGCCAGCAGTTTGGGACACAACAATCAGCCCCAGCATTTT,CASSLGHNNQPQHF
TRBJ2-1,.,.,TRBV6-2/TRBV6-3,TGTGCCAGCAGTTCCCCGGGACGGAGGGGGAATGAGCAGTTCTTC,CASSSPGRRGNEQFF
TRBJ2-7,few,.,TRBV30,TGTGCCTGGAGTGTAGGTCCGGGCATCGCGACGGGGCAGTACTTC,CAWSVGPGIATGQYF
TRBJ1-6,.,.,TRBV27,TGTGCCAGCAGTTTTGGGGCAGCTTATAATTCACCCCTCCACTTT,CASSFGAAYNSPLHF
TRBJ2-1,.,.,TRBV6-2/TRBV6-3,TGTGCCAGCATGGAGGGAGGTGGCAATGAGCAGTTCTTC,CASMEGGGNEQFF
TRBJ1-2,.,.,TRBV27,TGTGCCAGCAGCCCAATACCGGGACTGAGCTATGGCTACACCTTC,CASSPIPGLSYGYTF
TRBJ2-4,.,.,TRBV2,TGTGCCAGCGGGACGAGGAGGATGGACATTCAGTACTTC,CASGTRRMDIQYF
TRBJ2-1,.,TRBD2,TRBV12-3/TRBV12-4,TGTGCCAGCAGTCCACATACGGGACTAGCACATGAGCAGTTCTTC,CASSPHTGLAHEQFF
TRBJ1-5,.,TRBD1,TRBV5-1,TGCGCCAGCAGACCTACAGGGGGACAGCCCCAGCATTTT,CASRPTGGQPQHF